This passage covers 29 T cell receptor beta chains from one sample sequenced in a study of blood T cell repertoires in COVID-19. Here immunoSEQ multiplex PCR was the method, and the copy in TCRdb shows in-frame clones only, minus some. The sample records some 100,000 clones, around 84% being singletons. Sequences were obtained from peripheral blood. The receptors derive from an older woman with acute or convalescent COVID-19.

This clone was observed many times. The V gene is TRBV5-1, the J gene TRBJ2-3; the match to TRBD2 covers 11 bases. Losses at the gene ends were 4 bases for V and 2 bases for J; bases not matched to a gene: 6. CDR3 size: 16 residues. The germline V gene encodes CDR1 SGHRS and CDR2 YFSETQ. CDR3 DNA sequence: TGCGCCAGCAGCCCGGGACTAGCGGCTGTCACAGATACGCAGTATTTT. It yields the protein CASSPGLAAVTDTQYF.

This clone was detected once. This chain links TRBV19 with TRBJ1-5, with 9 bases matching TRBD1. The CDR3 consists of 16 residues. Germline assignment: CDR1 LNHDA and CDR2 SQIVND (reference sequence). V gave up 6 bases and J gave up 3 bases; unmatched junction bases: 9. CDR3 sequence: CASSRDREFPNQPQHF. CDR3 nucleotides: TGTGCCAGTAGCCGGGACAGGGAATTCCCCAATCAGCCCCAGCATTTT. The full variable domain, rest sourced from reference TRBV19 and TRBJ1-5, is DGGITQSPKYLFRKEGQNVTLSCEQNLNHDAMYWYRQDPGQGLRLIYYSQIVNDFQKGDIAEGYSVSREKKESFPLTVTSAQKNPTAFYLCASSRDREFPNQPQHFGDGTRLSIL.

The J gene is TRBJ1-1, the V gene TRBV3-1 (or the pseudogene TRBV3-2); the match to TRBD1 covers 7 bases. Germline lookup yields CDR1 LGHDT and CDR2 YNNKEL (reference sequence). Trimming removed 1 base from V and 4 bases from J; junction bases left unmatched: 15. The CDR3 covers 18 residues. The chain's CDR3 is CASSQVAGRVRGVTEAFF. The CDR3 bases are TGTGCCAGCAGCCAAGTTGCGGGAAGGGTCAGGGGGGTCACTGAAGCTTTCTTT.

This sequence joins TRBV6-5 and TRBJ2-5; 11 nucleotides align to TRBD1. The J segment lost 3 bases and the V segment lost 8 bases, leaving 5 bases of the junction unmatched. The CDR3 has 14 residues. Per germline, CDR1 MNHEY and CDR2 SVGAGI. The CDR3 here is CASGDRGIKETQYF. The CDR3 DNA reads TGTGCCAGCGGGGACAGGGGGATTAAAGAGACCCAGTACTTC.

The chain couples TRBV7-8 to TRBJ1-1, with D perhaps TRBD1 (6 bases). CDR3 length: 13 amino acids. The germline V gene encodes CDR1 SGHVS and CDR2 FQNEAQ. Between the trimmed V and J ends, which lost 6 bases and 3 bases, there was a span of 11 bases. CDR3 DNA: TGTGCCAGCAGGCCCGACAGGTACACTGAAGCTTTCTTT. Translated: CASRPDRYTEAFF.

The CDR3 DNA sequence: TGTGCCAGCAGTTTGACAGTAAGGAACACTGAAGCTTTCTTT. Translated: CASSLTVRNTEAFF. The chain combines TRBV28 with TRBJ1-1; tentative D call: TRBD1 (5 bases). Trimming cost V 3 bases and J 1 base, with 9 bases left between them. The germline V gene has CDR1 MDHEN and CDR2 SYDVKM. There are 14 residues in the CDR3.

The chain combines TRBV6-5 with TRBJ1-5, with 9 bases fitting TRBD1. The CDR3 is 13 residues long. V lost 6 bases, J lost 5 bases, and 2 bases stayed unmatched. The germline V gene encodes CDR1 MNHEY and CDR2 SVGAGI. The CDR3: CASSRTGDQPQHF. The CDR3 coding sequence is TGTGCCAGCAGCCGGACAGGGGATCAGCCCCAGCATTTT.

This rearrangement joins TRBV5-6 to TRBJ2-1; TRBD2 agrees at 8 bases. Germline V gene data show CDR1 as SGHDT and CDR2 as YYEEEE. The CDR3 spans 15 residues. Losses at the gene ends were 1 base for V and 1 base for J; bases not matched to a gene: 1. The CDR3 DNA reads as TGTGCCAGCAGCTTGCCTAGCGGGTCCTACAATGAGCAGTTCTTC. Translation gives CASSLPSGSYNEQFF.

This chain connects TRBV6-6 to TRBJ1-1, with a tentative D call TRBD1 (6 bases). Germline V gene lookup returns CDR1 MNHNY and CDR2 SVGAGI (reference sequence). V dropped 5 bases and J dropped 4 bases, with 17 bases sitting between them. The length of the CDR3 is 15 residues. CDR3 loop: CASSHTDSRRTEAFF. The CDR3 coding sequence is TGTGCCAGCAGTCATACGGACAGTAGGCGCACTGAAGCTTTCTTT.

The J gene is TRBJ2-5, the V gene TRBV4-1; TRBD1 agrees at 7 bases. The CDR3 extends over 16 amino acids. Germline CDR1 reads MGHRA; CDR2 reads YSYEKL. Unmatched junction bases numbered 6, after V lost 0 bases and J lost 2 bases. The CDR3 nucleotides are TGCGCCAGCAGCCAAGATGCGAACAGGGGACAAGAGACCCAGTACTTC. It is translated as CASSQDANRGQETQYF.

This chain uses TRBV5-1 with TRBJ2-2, with 14 bases that match TRBD2. This CDR3 has 17 residues. In germline, CDR1 is SGHRS, CDR2 YFSETQ. Unmatched junction bases numbered 2, after V lost 0 bases and J lost 4 bases. CDR3 sequence: CASSLGLAGGPTGELFF. The DNA of the CDR3 is TGCGCCAGCAGCTTGGGACTAGCGGGGGGGCCCACCGGGGAGCTGTTTTTT.

This clone was seen only once. The V gene is TRBV11-2, the J gene TRBJ1-2, with D possibly TRBD1 on 6 matching bases. Germline lookup yields CDR1 SGHAT and CDR2 FQNNGV. Trimming shortened V by 7 bases and J by 8 bases, and 17 bases separated the two germline ends. This CDR3 has 13 amino acids. For the CDR3, the DNA is TGTGCCAGCAACAAGGTTACAGGGAACGGCTACACCTTC. This encodes CASNKVTGNGYTF.

This rearrangement joins TRBV12-5 to TRBJ1-5, with D maybe TRBD1 (5 bases). Germline CDR1 and CDR2: LGHNT and FRNRAP. V was shortened by 5 bases and J by 5 bases, with 16 bases between the two germline ends. There are 15 residues in the CDR3. In DNA form, the CDR3 reads TGTGCTAGTGGTCCCCCGACAGTTCCCTATCAGCCCCAGCATTTT. As protein: CASGPPTVPYQPQHF. Full variable domain (outside the CDR3, taken from reference TRBV12-5 and TRBJ1-5): DARVTQTPRHKVTEMGQEVTMRCQPILGHNTVFWYRQTMMQGLELLAYFRNRAPLDDSGMPKDRFSAEMPDATLATLKIQPSEPRDSAVYFCASGPPTVPYQPQHFGDGTRLSIL.

This rearrangement joins TRBV30 to TRBJ2-3, with D maybe TRBD1 (5 bases). The CDR3 runs to 15 residues. The germline V and J ends were trimmed by 1 base and 0 bases, with 11 bases remaining between them. The V gene's germline CDR1 is GTSNPN and CDR2 SVGIG (reference sequence). The CDR3, as DNA: TGTGCCTGGAGTGCGACAGATTATAGCACAGATACGCAGTATTTT. Its translation is CAWSATDYSTDTQYF.

Only one count was recorded for this clone. The DNA of the CDR3 is TGTGCCAGCAGAAGGGCAGGGGGCGACGAGCAGTACTTC. Protein: CASRRAGGDEQYF. V and J are TRBV6-5 and TRBJ2-7, with 8 positions matching TRBD1. V lost 6 bases to trimming and J lost 5 bases; unmatched junction nucleotides: 6. The CDR3 has 13 residues. The germline CDR1 and CDR2 sequences are MNHEY and SVGAGI.

V is TRBV4-1 and J is TRBJ2-3, with a weak D call TRBD2 (6 bases). The CDR3 is 15 amino acids. Trimming took off 0 bases at V and 4 bases at J, with 11 bases between the two ends. Looked up from germline, CDR1 is MGHRA and CDR2 is YSYEKL. The CDR3 loop reads CASSQEGRGADTQYF. CDR3 nucleotides: TGCGCCAGCAGCCAAGAGGGGCGCGGGGCAGATACGCAGTATTTT.

The chain carries TRBV18 and TRBJ1-1; 8 bases line up with TRBD1. The ends lost 5 bases at V and 5 bases at J; junction bases unmatched: 13. Germline CDR1 KGHSH, CDR2 LQKENI. The CDR3 consists of 16 residues. The CDR3, as DNA: TGTGCCAGCTCAACTACAGGGGGGGGAGTTGGGACTGAAGCTTTCTTT. It is translated as CASSTTGGGVGTEAFF.

This clone was counted between two and nine times. This chain uses TRBV10-3 with TRBJ2-3; TRBD2 matches 7 bases. Looked up from germline, CDR1 is ENHRY and CDR2 is SYGVKD. The V segment lost 7 bases and the J segment 2 bases; nucleotides outside the gene matches: 6. This CDR3 has 14 amino acids. The CDR3 nucleotides read TGTGCCATCACCCCTAGCGGTGACACAGATACGCAGTATTTT. This gives the protein CAITPSGDTDTQYF.

This chain uses TRBV2 with TRBJ2-1; 10 positions agree with TRBD2. The CDR3 runs 15 residues. Germline assignment: CDR1 SNHLY and CDR2 FYNNEI. V shed 8 bases, J shed 7 bases, and the junction held 11 bases outside the gene matches. The CDR3 reads CASGMGVAGGNEQFF. In DNA form, the CDR3 reads TGTGCCAGCGGAATGGGAGTAGCGGGGGGTAATGAGCAGTTCTTC. The variable domain in full, completed from reference TRBV2 and TRBJ2-1, reads EPEVTQTPSHQVTQMGQEVILRCVPISNHLYFYWYRQILGQKVEFLVSFYNNEISEKSEIFDDQFSVERPDGSNFTLKIRSTKLEDSAMYFCASGMGVAGGNEQFFGPGTRLTVL.

This clone was seen more than once but under ten times. The rearrangement links TRBV28 to TRBJ1-6; 9 nucleotides match TRBD1. Unmatched junction bases numbered 5, after V lost 6 bases and J lost 5 bases. This CDR3 has 15 residues. The germline V gene encodes CDR1 MDHEN and CDR2 SYDVKM. The CDR3 DNA reads as TGTGCCAGCAGAACCGGGACAGGGAATAATTCACCCCTCCACTTT. Translating gives CASRTGTGNNSPLHF.

The V call is TRBV20-1, the J call TRBJ2-5; 7 bases agree with TRBD2. Germline assignment: CDR1 DFQATT and CDR2 SNEGSKA (reference sequence). With 5 bases clipped from V and 3 bases from J, the junction kept 6 bases outside the gene matches. The CDR3 totals 13 residues. CDR3 in amino acids: CSAREAGKETQYF. CDR3 DNA sequence: TGCAGTGCTCGTGAAGCGGGGAAAGAGACCCAGTACTTC.

The rearrangement uses TRBV5-5 and TRBJ1-4; maybe TRBD1 (5 bases). The CDR3 runs to 15 residues. V was shortened by 4 bases and J by 3 bases, with 13 bases between the two germline ends. From germline, CDR1 is SGHKS and CDR2 YYEKEE (reference sequence). The CDR3, as DNA: TGTGCCAGCAGCACCCTGGGGGGTGCTAATGAAAAACTGTTTTTT. It specifies CASSTLGGANEKLFF.

The rearrangement links TRBV5-6 to TRBJ1-2; 9 nucleotides align to TRBD1. CDR1 and CDR2 (germline): SGHDT, YYEEEE. CDR3 length equals 15 residues. Unmatched junction bases numbered 10, after V lost 4 bases and J lost 6 bases. The CDR3 coding sequence is TGTGCCAGCAGCCCCGGTTTACGGACAGGGGATGGCTACACCTTC. It codes for CASSPGLRTGDGYTF.

The J gene is TRBJ2-3, the V gene TRBV2, with D uncertain. Per germline, CDR1 SNHLY and CDR2 FYNNEI. This CDR3 contains 14 residues. The ends were cut back, 0 bases at V and 2 bases at J, with 6 bases in the middle. Written as DNA, the CDR3 is TGTGCCAGCAGTGAAGCCTGGGCCACAGATACGCAGTATTTT. Protein sequence: CASSEAWATDTQYF.

The J gene is TRBJ1-6, the V gene TRBV30, with D tentatively TRBD1 (6 bases). The CDR3 has 14 residues. Looked up from germline, CDR1 is GTSNPN and CDR2 is SVGIG (reference sequence). The V gene lost 3 bases and the J gene lost 8 bases, with 14 bases spanning the gap. The CDR3 DNA is TGTGCCTGGAGCCTAGGGGGAGCCCATTCACCCCTCCACTTT. Translating gives CAWSLGGAHSPLHF.

The chain couples TRBV9 to TRBJ1-5; a possible D gene is TRBD1 (5 bases). CDR1 and CDR2 from the germline V gene are SGDLS and YYNGEE. The CDR3 loop spans 15 amino acids. The ends were cut back, 0 bases at V and 1 base at J, with 8 bases in the middle. The CDR3 is CASSVGQGSNQPQHF. CDR3 in DNA: TGTGCCAGCAGCGTAGGGCAGGGAAGCAATCAGCCCCAGCATTTT. The whole variable domain, remainder taken from reference TRBV9 and TRBJ1-5, is DSGVTQTPKHLITATGQRVTLRCSPRSGDLSVYWYQQSLDQGLQFLIQYYNGEERAKGNILERFSAQQFPDLHSELNLSSLELGDSALYFCASSVGQGSNQPQHFGDGTRLSIL.

This chain's CDR3 is CASSRGQGLNSYEQYF. For the CDR3, the DNA is TGTGCCAGCAGCCGAGGACAGGGTTTGAACTCCTACGAGCAGTACTTC. The chain uses TRBV3-1 (or the pseudogene TRBV3-2) and TRBJ2-7, with TRBD1 matching 8 bases. The length of the CDR3 is 16 residues. J gave up 0 bases and V 4 bases, and 8 bases lay outside the gene matches. Germline V gene lookup returns CDR1 LGHDT and CDR2 YNNKEL (reference sequence).

The gene calls are TRBV4-1 and TRBJ2-2; 7 bases are a match to TRBD2. The CDR3 totals 17 residues. From germline, CDR1 is MGHRA and CDR2 YSYEKL. V gave up 1 base and J gave up 0 bases; unmatched junction bases: 5. CDR3 sequence reads: CASSQGASGANTGELFF. As DNA, the CDR3 is TGCGCCAGCAGCCAAGGTGCTAGCGGTGCGAACACCGGGGAGCTGTTTTTT.

The chain is built from TRBV13 and TRBJ2-1, with 10 bases identical to TRBD2. CDR1 PRHDT and CDR2 FYEKMQ come from the germline V gene (reference sequence). This CDR3 has 16 residues. V lost 1 base, J lost 7 bases, and 7 bases stayed unmatched. The CDR3 region has the DNA TGTGCCAGCAGCTTAGTTGGACTAGCGGTTGATAATGAGCAGTTCTTC. Protein product: CASSLVGLAVDNEQFF.